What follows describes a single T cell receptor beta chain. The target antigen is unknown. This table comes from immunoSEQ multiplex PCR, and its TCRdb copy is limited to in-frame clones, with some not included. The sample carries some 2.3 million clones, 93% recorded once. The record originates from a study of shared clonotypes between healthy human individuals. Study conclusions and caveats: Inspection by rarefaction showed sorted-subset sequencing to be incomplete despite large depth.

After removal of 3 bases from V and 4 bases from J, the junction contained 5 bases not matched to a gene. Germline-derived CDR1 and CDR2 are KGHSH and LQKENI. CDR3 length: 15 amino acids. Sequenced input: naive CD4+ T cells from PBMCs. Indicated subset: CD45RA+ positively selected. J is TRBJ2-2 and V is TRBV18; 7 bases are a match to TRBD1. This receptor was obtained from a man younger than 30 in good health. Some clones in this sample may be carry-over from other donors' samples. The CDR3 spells CASSPPRDSTGELFF. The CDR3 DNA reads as TGTGCCAGCTCACCCCCGAGGGACAGCACCGGGGAGCTGTTTTTT.